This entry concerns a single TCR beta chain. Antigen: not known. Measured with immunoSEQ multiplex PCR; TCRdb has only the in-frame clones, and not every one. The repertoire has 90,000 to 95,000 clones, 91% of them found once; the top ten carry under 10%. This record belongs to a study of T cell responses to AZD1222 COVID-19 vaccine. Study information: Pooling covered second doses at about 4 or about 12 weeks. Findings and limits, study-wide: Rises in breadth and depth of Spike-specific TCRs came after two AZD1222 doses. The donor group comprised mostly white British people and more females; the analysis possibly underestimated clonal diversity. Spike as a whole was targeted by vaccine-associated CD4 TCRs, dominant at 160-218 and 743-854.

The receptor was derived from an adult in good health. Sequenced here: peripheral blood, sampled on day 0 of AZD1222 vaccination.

CDR3 region: CASRDPGYEQYF. In DNA form, the CDR3 reads TGTGCCAGCAGGGACCCAGGGTACGAGCAGTACTTC. The chain carries TRBV12-3 or TRBV12-4 and TRBJ2-7; D perhaps matches TRBD1 (5 bases). The CDR3 extends over 12 amino acids. Trimming pared 6 bases from V and 4 bases from J, leaving 10 bases between.